The present entry profiles one TCR beta chain with its context. The CDR3 spans 18 residues. The ends lost 3 bases at V and 2 bases at J; junction bases unmatched: 14. Germline-derived CDR1 and CDR2 are SGHTA and FQGTGA. The sample originates from a study of blood T cell repertoires in COVID-19. Repertoires were generated with immunoSEQ multiplex PCR, while TCRdb's copy carries only in-frame clones and drops some. The top ten hold roughly 15% of the sample, which has about 150,000 clones, 80% to 90% seen once. The receptor's source is a woman aged 35 to 49 with acute or convalescent COVID-19. The gene calls are TRBV7-3 and TRBJ2-7; 9 positions match TRBD2. The sequencing input was peripheral blood. In nucleotides, the CDR3 is TGTGCCAGCAGCTTCGGGCCCGTGACTAGCGGAGGTCCCTACGAGCAGTACTTC. It translates to CASSFGPVTSGGPYEQYF.